There are a few counts of the clone carrying this T cell receptor (beta chain). Its antigen remains unknown. The data stem from a study of identical twins. Whole-study findings and limits: Findings depended on cross-sectional statistics rather than tracking the same donors. Invariant populations such as MAIT and iNKT cells could partly muddle zero-insertion analyses.

Template switching added a universal primer binding site, and final cDNA carried unique molecular identifiers. Via MiXCR, TCRdb re-called the 5' RACE reads, giving one row per CDR3 protein. Among under 250,000 distinct CDR3 sequences listed, approximately 9% were seen once. The CDR3 length is 12 residues. Germline lookup yields CDR1 DFQATT and CDR2 SNEGSKA (reference sequence). Trimming took off 6 bases at V and 4 bases at J, with 10 bases between the two ends. The sample comprised memory (CD45RO+) T cells sorted from blood. The sequence was obtained from a woman under 30 in good health. The chain couples TRBV20-1 to TRBJ1-5, with D possibly matching TRBD1 (5 bases). The CDR3 sequence: CSAPAGNQPQHF. DNA of the CDR3: TGCAGTGCCCCCGCAGGGAATCAGCCCCAGCATTTT.